This TCR beta chain derives from a study of identical twins. Using its own MiXCR run on the 5' RACE reads, TCRdb lists one record per CDR3 protein. The sample has 500,000 to 600,000 distinct CDR3 sequences; 22% are singletons. V was trimmed by 4 bases and J by 0 bases, leaving 7 bases between them. This CDR3 comprises 13 residues. Germline V gene sequence: CDR1 ENHRY, CDR2 SYGVKD. This clonotype was seen a handful of times. These same records also appear under a second study, on T cells expressing NK-cell markers. That study adds: Most of the eight sequenced donors tested HCMV-seropositive; one tested seronegative.

The V and J genes are TRBV10-3 and TRBJ2-7, with D possibly TRBD2 on 5 matching bases. The clonotype comes from a woman younger than 35 in good health. The material sequenced was CD4+ T cells sorted from blood. CDR3 region: CAISGLSSYEQYF. The CDR3, as DNA: TGTGCCATCAGTGGACTATCCTCCTACGAGCAGTACTTC.